This entry is about one T cell receptor (beta chain). The source of the sample is a study of T-cell reconstitution after alpha-beta-depleted transplantation in children. Unique molecular identifiers were used to barcode this TCRbeta library. One entry per CDR3 protein results from TCRdb running MiXCR on the PCR reads. This table holds approximately 500,000 distinct CDR3 sequences, roughly 30% found once. This CDR3 is 13 amino acids long. Trimming took off 5 bases at V and 3 bases at J, with 8 bases between the two ends. The sequencing here drew on PBMCs, taken before TCRalphabeta/CD19-depleted stem cell transplant. This clonotype was sampled from a boy under three years old with Wiskott-Aldrich syndrome, due to receive a stem cell transplant. The chain is built from TRBV12-3 or TRBV12-4 and TRBJ1-5; D is unresolved. The CDR3 sequence is CASSLILNQPQHF. CDR3 bases: TGTGCCAGCAGTCTGATACTCAATCAGCCCCAGCATTTT.